This T cell receptor beta chain was captured in a study of cytomegalovirus exposure and HLA in healthy donors. This CDR3 contains 13 residues. Trimming took 5 bases from V and 5 from J, leaving 12 bases between them. Germline V gives CDR1 LNHNV, CDR2 YYDKDF (reference sequence). Both 60 Vbeta primers and 13 Jbeta primers went into the PCR. This table comes from immunoSEQ multiplex PCR, and its TCRdb copy is limited to in-frame clones, with some not included. Of fewer than 150,000 clones in the sample, 70% to 80% were seen once. The sequence was obtained from a man aged 50-59 years in good health and CMV-seropositive. The chain is built from TRBV15 and TRBJ1-2; D is ambiguous. Material for sequencing was PBMCs. The CDR3 region has the DNA TGTGCCACCAGCGGCGGACTAGGGTATGGCTACACCTTC. This codes for CATSGGLGYGYTF.